This TCR beta chain appears in the sequencing data of a study of lymphopenia after photon versus proton radiotherapy. Study-level points and caveats: Oligoclonal CD8+ Temra expansion after nadir drove photon patients' diversity drop. A bigger post-nadir fall in TCR diversity correlated inversely with survival time in deceased patients.

The CDR3 contains 15 residues. Germline V gene lookup returns CDR1 SGHTA and CDR2 FQGNSA. Trimming took 1 base from V and 0 from J, leaving 7 bases between them. In regard to this clone: Its antigen is still unknown.

Assay: immunoSEQ multiplex PCR; the TCRdb copy retains only in-frame clones and omits some. This table has approximately 7,000 clones, over 85% appearing once. This chain joins TRBV7-2 and TRBJ1-3; no firm D call. The material was peripheral blood, obtained from a patient treated with photon-based radiotherapy. The receptor comes from a man between 60 and 75 years old with cholangiocarcinoma. The DNA for the CDR3 is TGTGCCAGCAGCTTAGTTGGGGACTCTGGAAACACCATATATTTT. Protein sequence: CASSLVGDSGNTIYF.